Here is one T cell receptor (beta chain) with its context. Antigen: not known. The PCR had 60 Vbeta and 13 Jbeta primers. Produced via immunoSEQ multiplex PCR; TCRdb's table is partial and in-frame only. The data show 200,000 to 250,000 clones, with around 84% seen just once and about 0.25% held by the top ten. Germline V CDR1 and CDR2: WNHNN, SYGVQD (reference sequence). The V and J ends lost 7 bases and 3 bases respectively, with 13 bases between them. This CDR3 spans 14 amino acids. This sample stems from a study of cytomegalovirus exposure and HLA in healthy donors. Whole-study results and caveats: Data from an earlier analysis indicated that most TCR beta V segments were productive either about 90% or about 30% of the time. Among immune exposure information, only CMV serostatus was available. Reports indicate that TCR beta sequences accurately predicted the HLA-A and HLA-B alleles of most subjects.

The clonotype comes from a girl aged 2 to 9 in good health and CMV-seronegative. This chain connects TRBV10-1 to TRBJ1-5; perhaps TRBD1 as D (6 bases). The specimen sequenced was PBMCs. CDR3 sequence: CASTGARFNQPQHF. CDR3 bases: TGCGCCAGCACAGGGGCGCGTTTCAATCAGCCCCAGCATTTT.